Listed below are T cell receptor beta chains from one sample, sequenced in a study of regulatory T cells in long-lasting Graves disease. TCRdb passed the multiplex PCR reads through MiXCR, listing each CDR3 protein once. The table includes approximately 390,000 distinct CDR3 sequences, around 15% detected once. This same sample was also taken into another study, of T cells in Graves' hyperthyroidism and ophthalmopathy.

This specimen was peripheral blood mononuclear cells (PBMCs), taken at new diagnosis, from a patient treated with antithyroid drugs. The receptors were gathered from a woman aged 18-29 years with Graves disease. Both conserved end residues are part of each CDR3. A D gene is named only where the DNA matches it firmly. Rows give clone size only sometimes, using once, few, many, or a class for an expanded clone.

d_call: TRBD2; j_call: TRBJ2-1; clone_size: .; cdr3_length: 17; v_call: TRBV19; cdr3_nt: TGTGCCAGACCAAAAACGCTAGCGGGAGTGGTCTACAATGAGCAGTTCTTC; cdr3_aa: CARPKTLAGVVYNEQFF
d_call: TRBD2; j_call: TRBJ2-7; clone_size: .; cdr3_length: 16; v_call: TRBV3-1; cdr3_nt: TGTGCCAGCAGAAACCCGGGACTAGCTTTAGCCTACGAGCAGTACTTC; cdr3_aa: CASRNPGLALAYEQYF
d_call: .; j_call: TRBJ2-7; clone_size: many; cdr3_length: 14; v_call: TRBV2; cdr3_nt: TGTGCCAGCAGTGGCAGGGGTCCTACCAACGAGCAGTACTTC; cdr3_aa: CASSGRGPTNEQYF
d_call: .; j_call: TRBJ2-1; clone_size: many; cdr3_length: 15; v_call: TRBV3-1; cdr3_nt: TGTGCCAGCAGCCCACGGGACTCCCCCTACAATGAGCAGTTCTTC; cdr3_aa: CASSPRDSPYNEQFF
d_call: .; j_call: TRBJ2-3; clone_size: many; cdr3_length: 14; v_call: TRBV12-3/TRBV12-4; cdr3_nt: TGTGCCAGCAGTGCGGAAGGTAGCACAGATACGCAGTATTTT; cdr3_aa: CASSAEGSTDTQYF
d_call: .; j_call: TRBJ1-5; clone_size: many; cdr3_length: 15; v_call: TRBV28; cdr3_nt: TGTGCCAGCAGCCTAGGACAGCTTAGGCTTCAGCCCCAGCATTTT; cdr3_aa: CASSLGQLRLQPQHF
d_call: .; j_call: TRBJ1-5; clone_size: many; cdr3_length: 15; v_call: TRBV12-3/TRBV12-4; cdr3_nt: TGTGCCAGCAGTCTCGGCAGTTCGGGCAATCAGCCCCAGCATTTT; cdr3_aa: CASSLGSSGNQPQHF
d_call: .; j_call: TRBJ2-5; clone_size: many; cdr3_length: 15; v_call: TRBV12-3/TRBV12-4; cdr3_nt: TGTGCCAGCAGTTTATCTTGGGGGAGCCAAGAGACCCAGTACTTC; cdr3_aa: CASSLSWGSQETQYF
d_call: .; j_call: TRBJ2-5; clone_size: few; cdr3_length: 13; v_call: TRBV6-1; cdr3_nt: TGTGTCACAAGGCGATCTTACCAAGAGACCCAGTACTTC; cdr3_aa: CVTRRSYQETQYF
d_call: TRBD1; j_call: TRBJ2-1; clone_size: many; cdr3_length: 14; v_call: TRBV5-1; cdr3_nt: TGCGCCAGCGCCGGGACAGGGGGCAAGGATGAGCAGTTCTTC; cdr3_aa: CASAGTGGKDEQFF
d_call: .; j_call: TRBJ2-3; clone_size: many; cdr3_length: 12; v_call: TRBV7-8; cdr3_nt: TGTGCCAGCAACGACCAGGTGGATACGCAGTATTTT; cdr3_aa: CASNDQVDTQYF
d_call: TRBD1; j_call: TRBJ1-5; clone_size: many; cdr3_length: 18; v_call: TRBV7-2; cdr3_nt: TGTGCCAGCAGCTTATTGACAGGGGAGGCGATAGTCAATCAGCCCCAGCATTTT; cdr3_aa: CASSLLTGEAIVNQPQHF
d_call: .; j_call: TRBJ1-6; clone_size: .; cdr3_length: 14; v_call: TRBV9; cdr3_nt: TGTGCCAGCAGCGGCAGGGACAACTGGTCACCCCTCCACTTT; cdr3_aa: CASSGRDNWSPLHF
d_call: .; j_call: TRBJ2-7; clone_size: many; cdr3_length: 14; v_call: TRBV6-5; cdr3_nt: TGTGCCAGCAGTTACTCAACGGTGTCCTACGAGCAGTACTTC; cdr3_aa: CASSYSTVSYEQYF
d_call: .; j_call: TRBJ1-1; clone_size: many; cdr3_length: 13; v_call: TRBV3-1; cdr3_nt: TGTGCCAGCAGCCAAGGGGCAGGACCTGAAGCTTTCTTT; cdr3_aa: CASSQGAGPEAFF
d_call: .; j_call: TRBJ2-1; clone_size: many; cdr3_length: 12; v_call: TRBV6-1; cdr3_nt: TGTGCCAGCAGGAACAGGGCTAATGAGCAGTTCTTC; cdr3_aa: CASRNRANEQFF
d_call: .; j_call: TRBJ1-1; clone_size: many; cdr3_length: 15; v_call: TRBV5-1; cdr3_nt: TGCGCCAGCAGCACGTCCCAGGGGAGGAACACTGAAGCTTTCTTT; cdr3_aa: CASSTSQGRNTEAFF
d_call: .; j_call: TRBJ2-5; clone_size: many; cdr3_length: 13; v_call: TRBV7-8; cdr3_nt: TGTGCCAGCAGCCTCGCGTATCCGGAGACCCAGTACTTC; cdr3_aa: CASSLAYPETQYF
d_call: TRBD2; j_call: TRBJ2-5; clone_size: few; cdr3_length: 14; v_call: TRBV27; cdr3_nt: TGTGCCAGCAGAGGCGGGACTAGGCAAGAGACCCAGTACTTC; cdr3_aa: CASRGGTRQETQYF
d_call: TRBD2; j_call: TRBJ2-1; clone_size: many; cdr3_length: 14; v_call: TRBV14; cdr3_nt: TGTGCCAGCAGTCGGGGGGGGTCCTACAATGAGCAGTTCTTC; cdr3_aa: CASSRGGSYNEQFF
d_call: .; j_call: TRBJ1-2; clone_size: .; cdr3_length: 14; v_call: TRBV19; cdr3_nt: TGTGCCACTCAAAGGGGATCAGGGGACTATGGCTACACCTTC; cdr3_aa: CATQRGSGDYGYTF
d_call: .; j_call: TRBJ2-1; clone_size: many; cdr3_length: 11; v_call: TRBV30; cdr3_nt: TGTGCCTGGGATGGGGGCAATGAGCAGTTCTTC; cdr3_aa: CAWDGGNEQFF
d_call: .; j_call: TRBJ2-7; clone_size: many; cdr3_length: 14; v_call: TRBV3-1; cdr3_nt: TGTGCCAGCAGCTTGCAGGGGATCTCCTACGAGCAGTACTTC; cdr3_aa: CASSLQGISYEQYF
d_call: .; j_call: TRBJ1-1; clone_size: many; cdr3_length: 13; v_call: TRBV2; cdr3_nt: TGTGCCAGCTGGTCTCTCATGAACACTGAAGCTTTCTTT; cdr3_aa: CASWSLMNTEAFF
d_call: .; j_call: TRBJ1-1; clone_size: many; cdr3_length: 13; v_call: TRBV11-2; cdr3_nt: TGTGCCAGCAGCTTATCCCTAAGGACTGAAGCTTTCTTT; cdr3_aa: CASSLSLRTEAFF
d_call: .; j_call: TRBJ2-2; clone_size: many; cdr3_length: 12; v_call: TRBV2; cdr3_nt: TGTGCCAGCAGCGGGGACACCGGGGAGCTGTTTTTT; cdr3_aa: CASSGDTGELFF
d_call: .; j_call: TRBJ2-2; clone_size: .; cdr3_length: 15; v_call: TRBV7-6; cdr3_nt: TGTGCCAGCAGCTTAACCGGGGGTTTCACCGGGGAGCTGTTTTTT; cdr3_aa: CASSLTGGFTGELFF
d_call: .; j_call: TRBJ1-2; clone_size: many; cdr3_length: 13; v_call: TRBV28; cdr3_nt: TGTGCCAGCAGTTTATTCAAGAACTATGGCTACACCTTC; cdr3_aa: CASSLFKNYGYTF
d_call: TRBD1; j_call: TRBJ1-1; clone_size: few; cdr3_length: 12; v_call: TRBV20-1; cdr3_nt: TGCAGTGCCGAATCAGGGGGCTCTGAAGCTTTCTTT; cdr3_aa: CSAESGGSEAFF
d_call: .; j_call: TRBJ2-5; clone_size: .; cdr3_length: 8; v_call: TRBV12-3/TRBV12-4; cdr3_nt: TGTGCCAGGGGCGCCCAGTACTTC; cdr3_aa: CARGAQYF
d_call: .; j_call: TRBJ2-3; clone_size: many; cdr3_length: 16; v_call: TRBV2; cdr3_nt: TGCGCCAGCAGCCACCCCCCGGACTCCCGCACAGATACGCAGTATTTT; cdr3_aa: CASSHPPDSRTDTQYF
d_call: .; j_call: TRBJ2-2; clone_size: .; cdr3_length: 16; v_call: TRBV7-8; cdr3_nt: TGCGCCAGCAGCCCCCTAGGAGTGACCCCTGACGGGGAGCTGTTTTTT; cdr3_aa: CASSPLGVTPDGELFF
d_call: .; j_call: TRBJ1-1; clone_size: many; cdr3_length: 14; v_call: TRBV18; cdr3_nt: TGTGCCAGCTCACCAAAGACAGATCGGACTGAAGCTTTCTTT; cdr3_aa: CASSPKTDRTEAFF
d_call: TRBD1; j_call: TRBJ1-1; clone_size: many; cdr3_length: 18; v_call: TRBV5-1; cdr3_nt: TGCGCCAGCAGCGATCAAAGCCCCGGGACAGGGAATGGCGCTGAAGCTTTCTTT; cdr3_aa: CASSDQSPGTGNGAEAFF
d_call: .; j_call: TRBJ2-1; clone_size: many; cdr3_length: 13; v_call: TRBV2; cdr3_nt: TGTGCCAGCAGTGAAAGGGGGGACAGTGAGCAGTTCTTC; cdr3_aa: CASSERGDSEQFF
d_call: .; j_call: TRBJ1-5; clone_size: .; cdr3_length: 18; v_call: TRBV5-5; cdr3_nt: TGTGCCAGCAGCCGAGGGATCTCGGGGGCGTCCCTCAATCAGCCCCAGCATTTT; cdr3_aa: CASSRGISGASLNQPQHF
d_call: .; j_call: TRBJ1-2; clone_size: few; cdr3_length: 13; v_call: TRBV19; cdr3_nt: TGTGCCACCGGACGTGACAGGTCCTATGGCTACACCTTC; cdr3_aa: CATGRDRSYGYTF
d_call: TRBD1; j_call: TRBJ1-5; clone_size: many; cdr3_length: 16; v_call: TRBV7-8; cdr3_nt: TGTGCCAGCAGCTTAGCCTCCCGGACAGGATTTCAGCCCCAGCATTTT; cdr3_aa: CASSLASRTGFQPQHF
d_call: .; j_call: TRBJ1-3; clone_size: .; cdr3_length: 11; v_call: TRBV29-1; cdr3_nt: TGCAGTCTCAGTTGGGGAAACACCATATATTTT; cdr3_aa: CSLSWGNTIYF
d_call: TRBD2; j_call: TRBJ2-3; clone_size: few; cdr3_length: 19; v_call: TRBV20-1; cdr3_nt: TGCAGTGCTAGACGCAATCATGGGGGACTAGAGTTTTTCGGGGATACGCAGTATTTT; cdr3_aa: CSARRNHGGLEFFGDTQYF
d_call: .; j_call: TRBJ2-5; clone_size: few; cdr3_length: 18; v_call: TRBV4-1; cdr3_nt: TGCGCCAGCAGCACAACCAGTACCGGGACAAAGTACCAAGAGACCCAGTACTTC; cdr3_aa: CASSTTSTGTKYQETQYF
d_call: .; j_call: TRBJ2-7; clone_size: many; cdr3_length: 13; v_call: TRBV28; cdr3_nt: TGTGCCAGCAGTTTCGACGGTCCCTACGAGCAGTACTTC; cdr3_aa: CASSFDGPYEQYF